What follows are 26 T cell receptor beta chains derived from one specimen sequenced in a study of patients and donors after allogeneic stem cell transplantation. One entry per CDR3 protein, called by TCRdb with MiXCR from the RT-PCR reads. The table has about 960,000 distinct CDR3 sequences, over 15% seen once; the top ten hold around 6%. Sequenced input: blood, either unsorted or a sorted T cell fraction (not recorded which). The receptors were gathered from a human donor who was either an allogeneic HSCT recipient or a stem cell or donor lymphocyte infusion donor (not recorded which). It is not recorded whose cells these are; they may come from a transplant donor.

This clonotype was picked up a small number of times. The chain joins TRBV10-3 to TRBJ2-3, with D hard to call. Germline V gene sequence: CDR1 ENHRY, CDR2 SYGVKD. This CDR3 has 13 residues. Trimming removed 2 bases from V and 6 bases from J, with 9 bases in between. The CDR3 DNA follows: TGTGCCATCAGTGAGACAGCTTGGGATACGCAGTATTTT. Protein product: CAISETAWDTQYF.

This chain joins TRBV9 and TRBJ2-1; D is possibly TRBD1 or TRBD2 (5 bases each). V was trimmed by 3 bases and J by 5 bases, leaving 18 bases between them. The germline CDR1 and CDR2 sequences are SGDLS and YYNGEE. CDR3 length equals 16 residues. The CDR3 loop is CASSAPVGTIHNEQFF. The CDR3 region has the DNA TGTGCCAGCAGCGCCCCAGTGGGGACCATCCACAATGAGCAGTTCTTC.

This clonotype showed up just a few times. This chain links TRBV27 with TRBJ2-7; TRBD1 is a possible D gene (6 bases). Germline V gives CDR1 MNHEY, CDR2 SMNVEV (reference sequence). V was trimmed by 3 bases and J by 7 bases, leaving 16 bases between them. The CDR3 is 14 residues long. In DNA form, the CDR3 reads TGTGCCAGCAGTTTTTTGGGGGCAGGAGGAGAGCAGTACTTC. This sequence encodes CASSFLGAGGEQYF.

This chain connects TRBV20-1 to TRBJ2-1, with 8 bases that match TRBD2. Germline trimming cut 6 bases from V and 6 bases from J; bases unmatched to any gene: 7. This CDR3 is 13 amino acids long. Germline assignment: CDR1 DFQATT and CDR2 SNEGSKA (reference sequence). The CDR3 here is CSAGTRRGNEQFF. The CDR3 DNA sequence: TGCAGTGCGGGGACTAGGAGGGGCAATGAGCAGTTCTTC.

The chain couples TRBV2 to TRBJ2-3, with D possibly matching TRBD2 (5 bases). This CDR3 contains 16 residues. Germline CDR1 SNHLY, CDR2 FYNNEI. Trimming removed 5 bases at V and 2 bases at J, with 17 bases between. The CDR3 protein is CASSYGRGYNTDTQYF. The CDR3 nucleotides read TGTGCCAGCAGTTATGGACGGGGATACAACACAGATACGCAGTATTTT.

This clonotype was counted between two and nine times. This chain uses TRBV24-1 with TRBJ2-5; D remains ambiguous. The CDR3 contains 14 residues. V was shortened by 2 bases and J by 2 bases, with 8 bases between the two germline ends. Germline lookup yields CDR1 KGHDR and CDR2 SFDVKD. The CDR3 spells CATSDSTGQETQYF. The CDR3 nucleotides are TGTGCCACCAGTGATTCAACCGGGCAAGAGACCCAGTACTTC.

This sequence joins TRBV20-1 and TRBJ2-7; 10 bases fit TRBD2. The germline V gene has CDR1 DFQATT and CDR2 SNEGSKA (reference sequence). Germline trimming cut 2 bases from V and 2 bases from J; bases unmatched to any gene: 6. This CDR3 has 15 residues. The CDR3 DNA sequence: TGCAGTGCTAGATTACTAGCGGGGCCTACCTACGAGCAGTACTTC. Its protein is CSARLLAGPTYEQYF.

This clonotype was detected only a few times. The chain is built from TRBV10-3 and TRBJ2-6, with no clear D. V lost 3 bases and J 0 bases, leaving 27 bases between the germline ends. The CDR3 runs to 22 residues. Germline CDR1 is ENHRY and CDR2 is SYGVKD. CDR3: CAISEVWRSTTSRSSGANVLTF. CDR3 bases: TGTGCCATCAGTGAAGTTTGGCGCTCTACGACCTCTCGTTCCTCTGGGGCCAACGTCCTGACTTTC.

This chain joins TRBV6-1 and TRBJ2-5, with D perhaps assigned TRBD1 or TRBD2 (5 bases each). Per germline, CDR1 MNHNS and CDR2 SASEGT. The CDR3 loop spans 17 amino acids. V shed 2 bases and J shed 4 bases, with 20 bases lying between them. The CDR3 nucleotides read TGTGCCAGCAGTGAAAATATTAGAGGGGATAGGCGAGAGACCCAGTACTTC. Its translation: CASSENIRGDRRETQYF.

V gene TRBV5-1 combines with J gene TRBJ2-3; D remains unclear. This CDR3 spans 16 amino acids. Germline lookup yields CDR1 SGHRS and CDR2 YFSETQ. V lost 0 bases, J lost 2 bases, and 13 bases lay in between. CDR3 bases: TGCGCCAGCAGCTTGGGCGGCTCGAAAAACACAGATACGCAGTATTTT. It encodes CASSLGGSKNTDTQYF. Full variable domain (outside the CDR3, taken from reference TRBV5-1 and TRBJ2-3): KAGVTQTPRYLIKTRGQQVTLSCSPISGHRSVSWYQQTPGQGLQFLFEYFSETQRNKGNFPGRFSGRQFSNSRSEMNVSTLELGDSALYLCASSLGGSKNTDTQYFGPGTRLTVL.

This chain uses TRBV9 with TRBJ2-5; TRBD2 is a possible D gene (6 bases). The germline gives CDR1 SGDLS, CDR2 YYNGEE. The CDR3 totals 18 residues. Trimming stripped 0 bases from V and 0 bases from J, with 18 bases between. The CDR3 loop is CASSVGPSGQTYQETQYF. The CDR3 bases are TGTGCCAGCAGCGTAGGGCCCAGCGGGCAAACATACCAAGAGACCCAGTACTTC.

This clonotype came up many times. The chain recombines TRBV20-1 with TRBJ2-7, with TRBD1 as a possible D gene (5 bases). The CDR3 is 13 residues long. Germline CDR1 reads DFQATT; CDR2 reads SNEGSKA (reference sequence). The V and J ends lost 5 bases and 6 bases respectively, with 17 bases between them. The CDR3: CSALDRALGEQYF. DNA for the CDR3: TGCAGTGCTTTAGACAGAGCGCTAGGCGAGCAGTACTTC.

The gene calls are TRBV4-1 and TRBJ1-2, with D uncertain. V was pared by 5 bases and J by 3 bases, with 13 bases between. This CDR3 has 14 residues. Germline assignment: CDR1 MGHRA and CDR2 YSYEKL. The CDR3 here is CASSSPLEYYGYTF. CDR3 sequence (DNA): TGCGCCAGCAGCTCCCCCCTGGAGTACTATGGCTACACCTTC.

Ten or more counts support this clonotype. V and J are TRBV12-3 or TRBV12-4 and TRBJ2-7, with D uncertain. Trimming removed 6 bases from V and 1 base from J, with 13 bases in between. This CDR3 is built from 14 residues. The CDR3 loop is CASREGRVSYEQYF. In DNA, the CDR3 is TGTGCCAGCAGGGAAGGGCGCGTTTCCTACGAGCAGTACTTC.

There are a few counts of this clonotype. The V gene is TRBV20-1, the J gene TRBJ2-7; D gene ambiguous. Germline V gene sequence: CDR1 DFQATT, CDR2 SNEGSKA (reference sequence). CDR3 size: 14 residues. Trimming stripped 5 bases from V and 2 bases from J, with 16 bases between. CDR3 amino acids: CSAPAPISPYEQYF. In DNA form, the CDR3 reads TGCAGTGCTCCCGCGCCAATTTCTCCCTACGAGCAGTACTTC.

This clonotype was observed at least ten times. This sequence joins TRBV12-3 or TRBV12-4 and TRBJ1-2; 7 bases match TRBD1. The junction had 10 bases not matched to a gene; V was cut back by 9 bases and J by 6 bases. The CDR3 has 13 residues. For the CDR3, the DNA is TGTGCCAGTAAACAGGGGTCTTGGGATGGCTACACCTTC. Residues: CASKQGSWDGYTF.

The chain combines TRBV9 with TRBJ1-2; no clear D. V shed 4 bases and J shed 0 bases, with 13 bases lying between them. Germline values: CDR1 SGDLS, CDR2 YYNGEE. The CDR3 length is 15 residues. The CDR3 spells CASSTRRTANYGYTF. The CDR3 DNA follows: TGTGCCAGCAGCACCCGCAGGACCGCTAACTATGGCTACACCTTC.

DNA of the CDR3: TGTGCCAGCAGCTTAGAGAGACAGGGTCCCTACGAGCAGTACTTC. Protein sequence: CASSLERQGPYEQYF. The chain recombines TRBV7-8 with TRBJ2-7; the match to TRBD1 covers 7 bases. The CDR3 contains 15 residues. Germline V gene data show CDR1 as SGHVS and CDR2 as FQNEAQ. V was pared by 1 base and J by 2 bases, with 5 bases of the junction left unmatched.

This clonotype has only a few counts. The chain combines TRBV27 with TRBJ2-2; D might be TRBD1 (6 bases). The CDR3 is 14 amino acids. Per the germline V gene, CDR1 is MNHEY and CDR2 is SMNVEV (reference sequence). The V and J ends lost 6 bases and 6 bases respectively, with 14 bases between them. DNA for the CDR3: TGTGCCAGCAGCTCAAGACAGGACCCCGGGGAGCTGTTTTTT. Translated, it gives CASSSRQDPGELFF.

The gene calls are TRBV15 and TRBJ1-1; TRBD1 matches 7 bases. V was clipped by 8 bases and J by 0 bases; unmatched bases: 3. CDR1 is LNHNV, CDR2 YYDKDF, per germline (reference sequence). The CDR3 is 13 amino acids. The CDR3 DNA reads TGTGCCACCTACGACAGGGTGAACACTGAAGCTTTCTTT. This translates into CATYDRVNTEAFF.

The rearrangement links TRBV5-1 to TRBJ2-5; 8 bases match TRBD1. Looked up from germline, CDR1 is SGHRS and CDR2 is YFSETQ. V lost 4 bases, J lost 4 bases, and 6 bases stayed unmatched. The CDR3 is 14 amino acids. The CDR3 bases are TGCGCCAGCAGCCCCCGACAGGGGACAGAGACCCAGTACTTC. Protein: CASSPRQGTETQYF.

This clonotype has more than one count but fewer than ten. The genes are TRBV18 and TRBJ2-7; perhaps TRBD2 as D (6 bases). Trimming pared 6 bases from V and 0 bases from J, leaving 15 bases between. Germline values: CDR1 KGHSH, CDR2 LQKENI. CDR3 length: 15 residues. The CDR3 protein is CASSPGTRSSYEQYF. CDR3 DNA: TGTGCCAGCTCTCCCGGGACTCGGAGCTCCTACGAGCAGTACTTC.

V gene TRBV20-1 combines with J gene TRBJ1-2, with unresolved D. This CDR3 has 14 amino acids. Germline V lookup: CDR1 DFQATT, CDR2 SNEGSKA (reference sequence). V was cut by 3 bases and J by 4 bases, with 15 bases left in between. In DNA, the CDR3 is TGCAGTGCTAGGGGATGGGGTTCCAGCTATGGCTACACCTTC. Its translation is CSARGWGSSYGYTF.

This clonotype was counted only a few times. The gene calls are TRBV9 and TRBJ1-3; 10 bases line up with TRBD1. The V and J ends lost 0 bases and 2 bases, in that order; junction bases with no gene match: 2. Germline V CDR1 and CDR2: SGDLS, YYNGEE. The CDR3 is 16 residues long. The CDR3 region has the DNA TGTGCCAGCAGCGTAGTGGGGACAGGGGCTGGAAACACCATATATTTT. It encodes CASSVVGTGAGNTIYF. The full variable domain, completed using reference TRBV9 and TRBJ1-3, is DSGVTQTPKHLITATGQRVTLRCSPRSGDLSVYWYQQSLDQGLQFLIQYYNGEERAKGNILERFSAQQFPDLHSELNLSSLELGDSALYFCASSVVGTGAGNTIYFGEGSWLTVV.

The gene calls are TRBV11-2 and TRBJ2-2; 10 positions match TRBD1. The CDR3 covers 15 residues. Trimming took 5 bases from V and 3 from J; bases not matched to a gene: 3. CDR1 is SGHAT and CDR2 is FQNNGV in the germline V gene. In DNA, the CDR3 is TGTGCCAGCAGCGGGACAGGGGCATACACCGGGGAGCTGTTTTTT. Residues: CASSGTGAYTGELFF.

The chain carries TRBV20-1 and TRBJ2-1; 15 bases match TRBD2. This CDR3 has 15 amino acids. Germline trimming cut 0 bases from V and 10 bases from J; bases unmatched to any gene: 4. The germline V gene encodes CDR1 DFQATT and CDR2 SNEGSKA (reference sequence). CDR3: CSARDGTSGGLEQFF. The CDR3 DNA reads as TGCAGTGCTAGAGACGGGACTAGCGGGGGGCTCGAGCAGTTCTTC.